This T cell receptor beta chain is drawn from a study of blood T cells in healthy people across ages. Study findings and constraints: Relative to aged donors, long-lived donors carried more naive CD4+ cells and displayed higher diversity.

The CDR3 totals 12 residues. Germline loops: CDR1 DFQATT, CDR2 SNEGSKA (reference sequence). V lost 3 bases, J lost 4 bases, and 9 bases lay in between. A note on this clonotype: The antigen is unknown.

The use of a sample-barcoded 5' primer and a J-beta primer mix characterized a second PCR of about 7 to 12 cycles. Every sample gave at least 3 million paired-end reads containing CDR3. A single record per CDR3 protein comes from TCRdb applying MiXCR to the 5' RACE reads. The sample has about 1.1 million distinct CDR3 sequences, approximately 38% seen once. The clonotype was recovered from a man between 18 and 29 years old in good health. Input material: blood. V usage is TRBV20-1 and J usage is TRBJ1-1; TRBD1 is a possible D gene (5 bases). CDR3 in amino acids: CSASDSLTEAFF. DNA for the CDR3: TGCAGTGCTAGCGACAGCCTCACTGAAGCTTTCTTT.